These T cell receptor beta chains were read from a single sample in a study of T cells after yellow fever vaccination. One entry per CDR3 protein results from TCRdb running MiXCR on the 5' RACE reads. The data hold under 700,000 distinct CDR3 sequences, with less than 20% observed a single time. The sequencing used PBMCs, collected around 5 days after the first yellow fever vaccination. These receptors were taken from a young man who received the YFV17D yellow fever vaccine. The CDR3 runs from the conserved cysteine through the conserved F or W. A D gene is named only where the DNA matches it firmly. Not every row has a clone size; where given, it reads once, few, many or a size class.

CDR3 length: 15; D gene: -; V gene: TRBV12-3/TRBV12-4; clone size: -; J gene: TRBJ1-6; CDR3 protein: CASSSQGSVNSPLHF; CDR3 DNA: TGTGCCAGCAGCTCCCAGGGTTCCGTGAATTCACCCCTCCACTTT
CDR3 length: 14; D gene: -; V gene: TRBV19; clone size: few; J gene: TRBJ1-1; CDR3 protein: CASSIWVSGTEAFF; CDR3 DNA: TGTGCCAGTAGTATTTGGGTCTCGGGGACTGAAGCTTTCTTT
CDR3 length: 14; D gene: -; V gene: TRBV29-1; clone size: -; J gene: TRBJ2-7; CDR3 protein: CSVGQGSSLDEQYF; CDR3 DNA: TGCAGCGTTGGCCAGGGGTCGTCCCTGGACGAGCAGTACTTC
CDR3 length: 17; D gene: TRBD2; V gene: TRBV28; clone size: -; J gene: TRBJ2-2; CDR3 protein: CASSLKARAGDTGELFF; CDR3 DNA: TGTGCCAGCAGTTTAAAGGCCAGGGCGGGGGACACCGGGGAGCTGTTTTTT
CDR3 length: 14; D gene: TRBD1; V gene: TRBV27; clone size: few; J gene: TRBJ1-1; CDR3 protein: CASSFAGGDTEAFF; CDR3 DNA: TGTGCCAGCAGTTTCGCAGGGGGTGACACTGAAGCTTTCTTT
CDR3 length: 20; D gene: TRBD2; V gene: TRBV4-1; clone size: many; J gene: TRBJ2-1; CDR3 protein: CASSQDRAGRGLAGVYEQFF; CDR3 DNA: TGCGCCAGCAGCCAAGATCGGGCGGGGCGAGGACTAGCGGGGGTCTATGAGCAGTTCTTC
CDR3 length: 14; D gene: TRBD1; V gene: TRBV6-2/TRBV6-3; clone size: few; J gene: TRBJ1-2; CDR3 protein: CASSFSGTGSGYTF; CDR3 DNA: TGTGCCAGCAGCTTTTCCGGGACAGGGAGCGGCTACACCTTC
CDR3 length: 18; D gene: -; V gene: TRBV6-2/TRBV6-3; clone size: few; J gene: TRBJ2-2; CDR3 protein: CASSYSKASGGRTGELFF; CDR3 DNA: TGTGCCAGCAGTTACTCGAAAGCTTCAGGGGGGCGGACCGGGGAGCTGTTTTTT
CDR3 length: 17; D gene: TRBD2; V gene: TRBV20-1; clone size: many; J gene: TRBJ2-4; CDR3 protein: CSARDLSGGAGGNIQYF; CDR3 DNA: TGCAGTGCTAGAGATCTCAGCGGGGGGGCGGGGGGAAACATTCAGTACTTC
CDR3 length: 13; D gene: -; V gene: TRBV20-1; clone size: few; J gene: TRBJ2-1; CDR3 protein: CSASEAGTDEQFF; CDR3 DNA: TGCAGTGCTAGCGAGGCAGGGACGGATGAGCAGTTCTTC
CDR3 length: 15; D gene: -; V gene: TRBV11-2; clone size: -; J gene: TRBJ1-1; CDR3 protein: CASRQNQGRNTEAFF; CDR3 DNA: TGTGCCAGCAGGCAAAACCAGGGGAGGAACACTGAAGCTTTCTTT
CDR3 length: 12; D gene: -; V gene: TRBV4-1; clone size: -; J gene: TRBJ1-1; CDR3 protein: CASSQQGNEAFF; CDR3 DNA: TGCGCCAGCAGCCAACAGGGTAATGAAGCTTTCTTT
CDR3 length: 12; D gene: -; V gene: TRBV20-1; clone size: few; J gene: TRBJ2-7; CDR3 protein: CSARSGIYEQYF; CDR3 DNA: TGCAGTGCCCGGTCCGGGATCTACGAGCAGTACTTC
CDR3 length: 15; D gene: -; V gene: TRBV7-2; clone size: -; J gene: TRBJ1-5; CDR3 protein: CASSRSGPPGKPQHF; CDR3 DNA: TGTGCCAGCAGCCGATCAGGACCGCCTGGGAAGCCCCAGCATTTT
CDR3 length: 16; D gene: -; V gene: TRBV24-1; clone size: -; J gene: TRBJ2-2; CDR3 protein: CATSDLGTENTGELFF; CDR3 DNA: TGTGCCACCAGTGATTTGGGGACGGAAAACACCGGGGAGCTGTTTTTT
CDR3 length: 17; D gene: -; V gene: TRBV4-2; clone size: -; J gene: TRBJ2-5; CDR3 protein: CASSQGVSKSGQETQYF; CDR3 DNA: TGTGCCAGCAGCCAAGGGGTCTCCAAGTCGGGCCAAGAGACCCAGTACTTC
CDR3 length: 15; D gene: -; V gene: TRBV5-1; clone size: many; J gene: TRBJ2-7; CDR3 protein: CASSPTGASSYEQYF; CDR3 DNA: TGCGCCAGCAGCCCTACCGGGGCGAGCTCCTACGAGCAGTACTTC
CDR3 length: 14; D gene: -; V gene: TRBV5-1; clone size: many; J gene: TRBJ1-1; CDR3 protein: CASSLDQGNTEAFF; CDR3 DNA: TGTGCCAGCAGTTTAGACCAGGGGAACACTGAAGCTTTCTTT
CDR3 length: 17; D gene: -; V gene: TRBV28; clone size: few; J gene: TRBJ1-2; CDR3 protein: CASSLYAGSPRGYGYTF; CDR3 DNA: TGTGCCAGCAGTTTATACGCCGGGTCCCCTAGGGGCTATGGCTACACCTTC
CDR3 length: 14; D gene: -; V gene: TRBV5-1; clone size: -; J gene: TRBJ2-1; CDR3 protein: CASSAGLIGNEQFF; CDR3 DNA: TGCGCCAGCAGCGCGGGACTTATAGGCAATGAGCAGTTCTTC
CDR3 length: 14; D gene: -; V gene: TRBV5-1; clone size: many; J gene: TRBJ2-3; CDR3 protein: CASSPDRGPDTQYF; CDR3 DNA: TGCGCCAGCAGCCCAGACCGGGGCCCAGATACGCAGTATTTT
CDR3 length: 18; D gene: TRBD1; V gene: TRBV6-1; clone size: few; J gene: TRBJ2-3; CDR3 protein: CASSDEGQKQWNTDTQYF; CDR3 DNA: TGTGCCAGCAGTGATGAGGGACAGAAACAATGGAACACAGATACGCAGTATTTT
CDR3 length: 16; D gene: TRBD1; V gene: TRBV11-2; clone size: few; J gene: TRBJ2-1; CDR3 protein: CASSSFGDREGGEQFF; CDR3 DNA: TGTGCCAGCAGCTCTTTTGGGGACAGGGAAGGTGGTGAGCAGTTCTTC
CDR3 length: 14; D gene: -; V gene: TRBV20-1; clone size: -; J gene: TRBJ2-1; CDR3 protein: CSALQGRTYNEQFF; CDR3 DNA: TGCAGTGCTTTACAGGGTAGGACCTACAATGAGCAGTTCTTC
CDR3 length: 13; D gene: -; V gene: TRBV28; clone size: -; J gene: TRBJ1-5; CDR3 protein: CASSLAGHHPQHF; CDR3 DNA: TGTGCCAGCAGTTTGGCAGGGCATCACCCCCAGCATTTT